What follows describes a single T cell receptor beta chain. Antigen specificity is unknown. All TRB cDNA libraries came from 5' RACE performed with UMI labels. Using the 5' RACE reads, TCRdb records one entry per CDR3 protein without DNA. This repertoire includes about 150,000 distinct CDR3 sequences. The data belong to a study of CXCR3-negative and CXCR3-positive naive CD8 T cells. CD45RO-CCR7+CD27+CD95- was the phenotype of naive CD8+ T cells. General study results and limits: Comparison of naive cells showed more hydrophobic TRB CDR3s in CXCR3-positive than in CXCR3-negative naive cells. Both naive subsets carried similar amounts of surface CD5, so TCR strength was inferred from TRB CDR3 properties. Diversity ran similarly high across both naive subsets but far lower in memory CD8+ cells. Naive CXCR3-positive and CXCR3-negative cells shared TRBV-TRBJ usage; memory cells diverged.

Per the germline V gene, CDR1 is LGHDT and CDR2 is YNNKEL (reference sequence). The CDR3 has 18 amino acids. The specimen was naive CXCR3+ CD8+ T cells from blood. Documented subset: CD45RO-CCR7+CD27+CD95- naive CD8+ T cells expressing CXCR3 (TNR3+). The genes are TRBV3-1 and TRBJ2-3; the D gene TCRdb calls, TRBD2, cannot be checked with no DNA. This receptor was obtained from a human donor in good health. Some clones in this sample may be carry-over from other donors' samples. The CDR3 is CASSQVLTSGGAGDTQYF.